What follows are 17 T cell receptor beta chains derived from one specimen sequenced in a study of cytomegalovirus exposure and HLA in healthy donors. The study ran its PCR with 60 Vbeta and 13 Jbeta primers. Some clones are missing from TCRdb's copy, which holds only in-frame ones; the method was immunoSEQ multiplex PCR. The sample carries over 120,000 clones, around 80% recorded once. Sequenced sample: PBMCs. These receptors came from a man in his thirties or forties in good health and CMV-seropositive.

This chain joins TRBV7-2 and TRBJ2-2; TRBD1 agrees at 8 bases. This CDR3 contains 14 residues. The germline gives CDR1 SGHTA, CDR2 FQGNSA. Losses at the gene ends were 9 bases for V and 1 base for J; bases not matched to a gene: 4. CDR3: CASKGQGNTGELFF. The CDR3 DNA sequence: TGTGCCAGTAAAGGACAGGGGAACACCGGGGAGCTGTTTTTT.

This clone occurred once. The V call is TRBV28, the J call TRBJ1-3; TRBD1 aligns across 8 bases. This CDR3 has 17 residues. After removal of 5 bases from V and 0 bases from J, the junction contained 9 bases not matched to a gene. CDR1 is MDHEN and CDR2 is SYDVKM in the germline V gene. The CDR3 coding sequence is TGTGCCAGCAGTCTCACAGGGGGGACTTCCTCTGGAAACACCATATATTTT. Protein product: CASSLTGGTSSGNTIYF.

The chain recombines TRBV25-1 with TRBJ1-5; maybe TRBD1 (5 bases). The CDR3 runs 13 residues. Germline CDR1 is MGHDK and CDR2 is SYGVNS. Trimming stripped 7 bases from V and 6 bases from J, with 13 bases between. The CDR3 loop is CASTAGVGQPQHF. The DNA of the CDR3 is TGTGCCAGCACTGCGGGGGTGGGTCAGCCCCAGCATTTT.

V usage is TRBV5-1 and J usage is TRBJ2-3; tentative D call: TRBD2 (5 bases). V was clipped by 3 bases and J by 6 bases, with 26 bases between them. The CDR3 consists of 18 residues. The germline CDR1 and CDR2 sequences are SGHRS and YFSETQ. The CDR3 loop reads CASSYDKEAAPPWDTQYF. The CDR3 bases are TGCGCCAGCAGCTATGATAAGGAGGCGGCCCCCCCCTGGGATACGCAGTATTTT.

This clone has only one observation. The CDR3 reads CASSPDGLAGGIWGYEQYF. The CDR3 DNA reads as TGTGCCAGCTCACCGGACGGACTAGCGGGAGGGATCTGGGGCTACGAGCAGTACTTC. J is TRBJ2-7 and V is TRBV18, with 15 bases that match TRBD2. The ends lost 3 bases at V and 3 bases at J; junction bases unmatched: 12. Germline V gene sequence: CDR1 KGHSH, CDR2 LQKENI. The CDR3 is made up of 19 amino acids.

The chain combines TRBV2 with TRBJ2-5; maybe TRBD1 (5 bases). The end of the DNA aligns better with TRBJ2-7, so the J call may be wrong. This CDR3 has 13 residues. CDR1 and CDR2 from the germline V gene are SNHLY and FYNNEI. CDR3 residues: CASSEIGEYEQYF. The DNA of the CDR3 is TGTGCCAGCAGTGAGATAGGGGAATACGAGCAGTACTTC.

The chain combines TRBV7-3 with TRBJ2-3, with 7 bases matching TRBD2. The CDR3 is made up of 16 amino acids. Germline V gene data show CDR1 as SGHTA and CDR2 as FQGTGA. Trimming removed 1 base from V and 0 bases from J; junction bases left unmatched: 4. The CDR3 DNA is TGTGCCAGCAGCTTAAACCGGGGGGATAGCACAGATACGCAGTATTTT. Amino acids: CASSLNRGDSTDTQYF. Full variable domain (outside the CDR3, taken from reference TRBV7-3 and TRBJ2-3): GAGVSQTPSNKVTEKGKYVELRCDPISGHTALYWYRQSLGQGPEFLIYFQGTGAADDSGLPNDRFFAVRPEGSVSTLKIQRTERGDSAVYLCASSLNRGDSTDTQYFGPGTRLTVL.

The V gene is TRBV28, the J gene TRBJ1-5; 10 positions match TRBD1. The CDR3 covers 16 residues. The germline V gene has CDR1 MDHEN and CDR2 SYDVKM. The junction had 5 bases not matched to a gene; V was cut back by 5 bases and J by 1 base. The CDR3 region is CASSPWTGGSNQPQHF. Here the CDR3 DNA reads TGTGCCAGCAGTCCCTGGACAGGGGGAAGCAATCAGCCCCAGCATTTT.

This chain uses TRBV19 with TRBJ1-3; the match to TRBD1 covers 8 bases. This CDR3 comprises 14 residues. Germline assignment: CDR1 LNHDA and CDR2 SQIVND (reference sequence). The trim removed 7 bases at V and 7 bases at J, leaving 9 bases unmatched. CDR3 in DNA: TGTGCCAGTACCGACGGACAGGGAAGCAACACCATATATTTT. It encodes CASTDGQGSNTIYF.

This chain links TRBV28 with TRBJ1-2, with 9 bases that match TRBD1. J was trimmed by 6 bases and V by 2 bases; bases with no gene match: 1. Germline V CDR1 and CDR2: MDHEN, SYDVKM. The CDR3 sequence is 13 residues long. CDR3 in amino acids: CASSLGTGNGYTF. The DNA of the CDR3 is TGTGCCAGCAGTTTAGGGACAGGGAATGGCTACACCTTC.

The chain uses TRBV7-6 and TRBJ1-4, with TRBD1 matching over 10 bases. V gave up 8 bases and J gave up 8 bases; unmatched junction bases: 2. The CDR3 runs to 12 residues. In germline, CDR1 is SGHVS, CDR2 FNYEAQ. The CDR3 here is CASGTGVEKLFF. Here the CDR3 DNA reads TGTGCCAGCGGGACAGGGGTGGAAAAACTGTTTTTT.

This clone has only a few counts. This rearrangement joins TRBV5-4 to TRBJ2-7; TRBD1 matches 7 bases. Trimming cost V 4 bases and J 0 bases; bases outside gene matches: 1. Germline CDR1 reads SGHNT; CDR2 reads YYREEE (reference sequence). CDR3 length equals 13 residues. CDR3 coding DNA: TGTGCCAGCAGCGACAGGGTCTCCTACGAGCAGTACTTC. This encodes CASSDRVSYEQYF.

The V and J genes are TRBV9 and TRBJ2-2; D perhaps matches TRBD1 (5 bases). Per germline, CDR1 SGDLS and CDR2 YYNGEE. Trimming removed 4 bases at V and 3 bases at J, with 10 bases between. The length of the CDR3 is 14 residues. In DNA form, the CDR3 reads TGTGCCAGCAGCACAAGGACACACACCGGGGAGCTGTTTTTT. Its protein is CASSTRTHTGELFF. The entire variable domain, with the rest obtained from reference TRBV9 and TRBJ2-2, is as follows: DSGVTQTPKHLITATGQRVTLRCSPRSGDLSVYWYQQSLDQGLQFLIQYYNGEERAKGNILERFSAQQFPDLHSELNLSSLELGDSALYFCASSTRTHTGELFFGEGSRLTVL.

The chain has TRBV6-8 and TRBJ2-5; 7 bases agree with TRBD1. The tail of the sequence fits TRBJ2-7 better, so the J call may be wrong. This CDR3 is 16 amino acids long. The germline CDR1 and CDR2 sequences are MNHGY and SAAAGT. The CDR3 region is CASSSGQVFSSYEQYF. The CDR3 bases are TGTGCCAGCAGCTCCGGACAGGTTTTTAGCTCCTACGAGCAGTACTTC.

This clone was observed a single time. The chain couples TRBV13 to TRBJ2-7; 10 bases are a match to TRBD2. CDR1 PRHDT and CDR2 FYEKMQ come from the germline V gene (reference sequence). The V and J ends lost 10 bases and 1 base, in that order; junction bases with no gene match: 16. The CDR3 length is 17 residues. CDR3: CATSSGLAGVGSYEQYF. CDR3 DNA: TGTGCCACATCCTCCGGGCTAGCGGGAGTAGGGTCCTACGAGCAGTACTTC.

The rearrangement joins TRBV9 to TRBJ2-3; 8 nucleotides line up with TRBD1. The CDR3 covers 16 residues. With 0 bases clipped from V and 6 bases from J, the junction kept 9 bases outside the gene matches. Germline-derived CDR1 and CDR2 are SGDLS and YYNGEE. In nucleotides, the CDR3 is TGTGCCAGCAGCGTAGGGGGGACAGGCTGGGCTGATACGCAGTATTTT. This codes for CASSVGGTGWADTQYF. The full variable domain, in which reference TRBV9 and TRBJ2-3 provide the parts outside the CDR3, is DSGVTQTPKHLITATGQRVTLRCSPRSGDLSVYWYQQSLDQGLQFLIQYYNGEERAKGNILERFSAQQFPDLHSELNLSSLELGDSALYFCASSVGGTGWADTQYFGPGTRLTVL.

The gene calls are TRBV6-4 and TRBJ1-4; weak D call: TRBD1 (5 bases). Between the trimmed V and J ends, which lost 7 bases and 4 bases, there was a span of 19 bases. The CDR3 contains 16 residues. Germline V lookup: CDR1 MRHNA, CDR2 SNTAGT. The CDR3 nucleotides are TGTGCCAGCAAAGACTGGGGGGAGGCGGGTAATGAAAAACTGTTTTTT. Translation: CASKDWGEAGNEKLFF.